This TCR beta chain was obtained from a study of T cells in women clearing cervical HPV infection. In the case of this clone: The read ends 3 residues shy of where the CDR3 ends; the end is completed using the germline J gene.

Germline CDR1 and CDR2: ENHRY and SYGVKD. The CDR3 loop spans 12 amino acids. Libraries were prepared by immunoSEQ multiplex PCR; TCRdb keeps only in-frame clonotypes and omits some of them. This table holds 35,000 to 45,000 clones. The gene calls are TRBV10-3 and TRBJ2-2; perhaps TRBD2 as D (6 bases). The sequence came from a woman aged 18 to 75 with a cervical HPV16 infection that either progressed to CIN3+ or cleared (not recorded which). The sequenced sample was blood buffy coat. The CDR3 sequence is CATGGSNEKLFF. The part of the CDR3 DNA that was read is TGTGCCACCGGAGGGTCGAATGAAAAG.